Each of the 14 T cell receptor beta chains below was sequenced from the same sample in a study of blood T cells in healthy people across ages. For the second PCR, which ran for roughly 7 to 11 cycles, a sample-barcoded 5' primer and a J-beta primer mix were used. TCRdb passed the 5' RACE reads through MiXCR, listing each CDR3 protein once. In the table there are just over 800,000 distinct CDR3 sequences, around 62% of which are singletons. Sequenced: blood. The receptors originated from a man aged 25-45 years in good health.

This chain uses TRBV7-8 with TRBJ2-7, with D perhaps TRBD1 or TRBD2 (6 bases each). Trimming pared 6 bases from V and 2 bases from J, leaving 11 bases between. This CDR3 spans 13 amino acids. Germline V gene lookup returns CDR1 SGHVS and CDR2 FQNEAQ. The CDR3 DNA sequence: TGTGCCAGCAGAGAGGGGGGAGCCTACGAGCAGTACTTC. Amino acid sequence: CASREGGAYEQYF.

This rearrangement joins TRBV12-3 or TRBV12-4 to TRBJ2-1; D perhaps matches TRBD2 (6 bases). V gave up 6 bases and J gave up 5 bases, with 23 bases separating them. The CDR3 runs 17 residues. CDR3 DNA sequence: TGTGCCAGCAGGCCCCCTCCGCGACTAGTAGTAGACAATGAGCAGTTCTTC. Encoded protein: CASRPPPRLVVDNEQFF.

This clonotype was detected a few times. J is TRBJ2-7 and V is TRBV7-2, with TRBD1 as a possible D gene (5 bases). The CDR3 is 14 residues long. The germline CDR1 and CDR2 sequences are SGHTA and FQGNSA. V lost 8 bases and J lost 1, with 15 bases in between. CDR3: CASCETATSYEQYF. In nucleotides, the CDR3 is TGTGCCAGCTGCGAGACAGCAACGTCCTACGAGCAGTACTTC.

This clonotype has only a few counts. V usage is TRBV20-1 and J usage is TRBJ2-5; D is undetermined. TRBJ2-7 explains the end of the DNA better; the J call may be wrong. This CDR3 has 13 amino acids. Germline lookup yields CDR1 DFQATT and CDR2 SNEGSKA (reference sequence). CDR3 sequence reads: CSARVTVRNEQYF. CDR3 DNA sequence: TGCAGTGCTAGAGTCACGGTTCGAAACGAGCAGTACTTC.

This chain connects TRBV20-1 to TRBJ2-4; 10 nucleotides match TRBD2. The end of the DNA aligns better with TRBJ2-7, so the J call may be wrong. Germline V CDR1 and CDR2: DFQATT, SNEGSKA (reference sequence). The CDR3 is 14 amino acids. The CDR3, as DNA: TGCAGTGCAACTCAGCGGGGGGGCCCCTACGAGCAGTACTTC. As protein: CSATQRGGPYEQYF.

The DNA for the CDR3 is TGTGCCAGCAGAGGTGGGGGAAACTCCTACGAGCAGTACTTC. Its protein is CASRGGGNSYEQYF. The V gene is TRBV6-2 or TRBV6-3, the J gene TRBJ2-7; either TRBD1 or TRBD2 may fit D (5 bases each). CDR1 MNHEY and CDR2 SVGEGT come from the germline V gene. V lost 6 bases and J lost 0, with 12 bases in between. The CDR3 has 14 residues.

This sequence joins TRBV7-2 and TRBJ1-4, with D unresolved. Germline V gene data show CDR1 as SGHTA and CDR2 as FQGNSA. The CDR3 totals 13 residues. V lost 2 bases to trimming and J lost 3 bases, with 4 bases between them. CDR3 nucleotide sequence: TGTGCCAGCAGCTTAATGGCTAATGAAAAACTGTTTTTT. Residues: CASSLMANEKLFF.

J is TRBJ2-1 and V is TRBV27; 10 bases agree with TRBD1. In germline, CDR1 is MNHEY, CDR2 SMNVEV (reference sequence). The CDR3 contains 19 residues. With V trimmed by 2 bases and J by 9 bases, 19 bases remained unmatched. This CDR3 is CASSLIVRGTGDRQGEQFF. DNA for the CDR3: TGTGCCAGCAGTTTAATAGTTAGGGGGACAGGGGATCGTCAGGGTGAGCAGTTCTTC.

Remarks on this clonotype: Given a much more abundant clone one base away, this may be a read error. This chain connects TRBV6-2 or TRBV6-3 to TRBJ2-1; TRBD2 aligns across 11 bases. The germline gives CDR1 MNHEY, CDR2 SVGEGT. The CDR3 is 15 amino acids. V trimming: 7 bases; J trimming: 2 bases; junction bases outside the gene matches: 4. The CDR3 DNA follows: TGTGCCAGCACCGTAGCGGGGGGGCCCTACAATGAGCAGTTCTTC. This encodes CASTVAGGPYNEQFF.

This clonotype was seen a few times. This chain connects TRBV4-3 to TRBJ2-3; 7 nucleotides align to TRBD2. Per germline, CDR1 LGHNA and CDR2 YSLEER. The CDR3 extends over 15 amino acids. V dropped 5 bases and J dropped 1; count of bases not matched to a gene: 6. As DNA, the CDR3 is TGCGCCAGCAGCTCCGCCGCGGGGGGCACAGATACGCAGTATTTT. Protein product: CASSSAAGGTDTQYF.

V is TRBV10-3 and J is TRBJ2-1; D unclear. The J call may be wrong; the DNA end is better matched by TRBJ2-7. This CDR3 contains 12 residues. Germline loops: CDR1 ENHRY, CDR2 SYGVKD. The CDR3 is CAISLTAGEQYF. The CDR3 DNA sequence: TGTGCCATCAGCCTTACAGCAGGCGAGCAGTACTTC.

This clonotype was recorded a few times. V and J are TRBV5-1 and TRBJ2-3; 7 bases line up with TRBD1. This CDR3 region has 14 residues. Germline-derived CDR1 and CDR2 are SGHRS and YFSETQ. J lost 2 bases, V lost 4 bases, and 4 bases had no gene match. CDR3: CASSLDRDTDTQYF. CDR3 nucleotide sequence: TGCGCCAGCAGCCTTGACAGGGACACAGATACGCAGTATTTT.

The V call is TRBV4-3, the J call TRBJ2-3, with TRBD2 identical over 11 bases. Trimming took 0 bases from V and 4 from J; bases not matched to a gene: 15. The germline V gene has CDR1 LGHNA and CDR2 YSLEER. This CDR3 contains 20 residues. The CDR3 sequence: CASSQEVGLAGGLGADTQYF. The CDR3 DNA reads TGCGCCAGCAGCCAAGAGGTCGGTCTAGCGGGGGGCCTTGGCGCAGATACGCAGTATTTT.

This clonotype has just one count. The chain employs TRBV28 and TRBJ1-2; D gene unclear. V lost 5 bases and J 4 bases, leaving 11 bases between the germline ends. The CDR3 length is 13 residues. CDR1 is MDHEN and CDR2 is SYDVKM in the germline V gene. CDR3 nucleotides: TGTGCCAGCAGTGTAGAACAGAGCTATGGCTACACCTTC. Encoded protein: CASSVEQSYGYTF.